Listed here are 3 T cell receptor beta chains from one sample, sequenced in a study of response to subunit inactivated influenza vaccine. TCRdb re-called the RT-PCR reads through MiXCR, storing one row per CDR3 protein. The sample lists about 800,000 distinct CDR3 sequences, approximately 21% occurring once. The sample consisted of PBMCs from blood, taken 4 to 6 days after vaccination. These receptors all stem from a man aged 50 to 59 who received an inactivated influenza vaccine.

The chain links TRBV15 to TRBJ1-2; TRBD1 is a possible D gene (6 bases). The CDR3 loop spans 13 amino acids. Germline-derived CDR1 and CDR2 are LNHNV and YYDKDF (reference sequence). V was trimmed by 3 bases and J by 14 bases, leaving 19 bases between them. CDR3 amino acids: CATSRTLQGLSTF. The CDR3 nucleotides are TGTGCCACCAGCAGGACTCTACAGGGTTTATCGACCTTC.

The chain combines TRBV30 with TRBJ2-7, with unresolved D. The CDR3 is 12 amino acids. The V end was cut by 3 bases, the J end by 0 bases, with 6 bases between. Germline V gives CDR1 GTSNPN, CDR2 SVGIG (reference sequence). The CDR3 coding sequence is TGTGCCTGGAGCATGGGCTCCTACGAGCAGTACTTC. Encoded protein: CAWSMGSYEQYF. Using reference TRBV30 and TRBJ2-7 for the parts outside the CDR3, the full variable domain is SQTIHQWPATLVQPVGSPLSLECTVEGTSNPNLYWYRQAAGRGLQLLFYSVGIGQISSEVPQNLSASRPQDRQFILSSKKLLLSDSGFYLCAWSMGSYEQYFGPGTRLTVT.

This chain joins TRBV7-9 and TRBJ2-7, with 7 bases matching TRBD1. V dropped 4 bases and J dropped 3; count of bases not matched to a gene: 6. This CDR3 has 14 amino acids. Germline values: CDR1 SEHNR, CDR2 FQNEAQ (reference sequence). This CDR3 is CASSSGQRYYEQYF. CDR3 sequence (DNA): TGTGCCAGCAGCTCGGGACAGAGATACTACGAGCAGTACTTC.